The 9 T cell receptor beta chains below all came from one sample that was sequenced in a study of blood T cells in healthy people across ages. For the second PCR, which ran for roughly 7 to 11 cycles, a sample-barcoded 5' primer and a J-beta primer mix were used. Each CDR3 protein is one row after TCRdb ran MiXCR on the 5' RACE reads. Of approximately 1,700,000 distinct CDR3 sequences listed, around 42% were seen once; the top ten hold approximately 22%. Sequencing was performed on blood. The receptor source for this set is a human donor in good health.

In its sample, this clonotype was seen a few times. Germline and junction disagree at one end, which may indicate a read error. The chain carries TRBV7-3 and TRBJ2-2; either TRBD1 or TRBD2 may fit D (5 bases each). Germline CDR1 is SGHTA and CDR2 is FQGTGA. This CDR3 spans 13 amino acids. CDR3 sequence (DNA): TGTGCCAGCAGCACGAGGGGTACCGGGGAGCAGTTTTTT. Protein product: CASSTRGTGEQFF. Full variable domain (outside the CDR3, taken from reference TRBV7-3 and TRBJ2-2): GAGVSQTPSNKVTEKGKYVELRCDPISGHTALYWYRQSLGQGPEFLIYFQGTGAADDSGLPNDRFFAVRPEGSVSTLKIQRTERGDSAVYLCASSTRGTGEQFFGEGSRLTVL.

The rearrangement uses TRBV7-3 and TRBJ1-3; D gene ambiguous. V lost 3 bases and J 1 base, leaving 7 bases between the germline ends. This CDR3 is 14 amino acids long. Germline CDR1 SGHTA, CDR2 FQGTGA. The CDR3 DNA is TGTGCCAGCAGCTTTTCCTTATCTGGAAACACCATATATTTT. It yields the protein CASSFSLSGNTIYF.

This chain joins TRBV29-1 and TRBJ2-1; 9 nucleotides line up with TRBD2. Germline CDR1 reads SQVTM; CDR2 reads ANQGSEA. V dropped 4 bases and J dropped 7; count of bases not matched to a gene: 5. The CDR3 spans 13 residues. The CDR3 DNA is TGCAGCGTTGGCGGGGGGGCGGTAAATGAGCAGTTCTTC. Translated, it gives CSVGGGAVNEQFF.

This clonotype was detected a few times. V and J are TRBV29-1 and TRBJ1-2, with 9 positions matching TRBD1. Germline V CDR1 and CDR2: SQVTM, ANQGSEA. V was pared by 6 bases and J by 2 bases, with 10 bases of the junction left unmatched. The CDR3 has 15 amino acids. The DNA of the CDR3 is TGCAGCGTCGTAGCAACCGACAGGGGGAACTATGGCTACACCTTC. Its protein is CSVVATDRGNYGYTF.

A few counts support this clonotype. The V call is TRBV28, the J call TRBJ2-5; tentative D call: TRBD2 (5 bases). V dropped 5 bases and J dropped 5 bases, with 18 bases sitting between them. Per the germline V gene, CDR1 is MDHEN and CDR2 is SYDVKM. The CDR3 is made up of 15 amino acids. In DNA, the CDR3 is TGTGCCAGCAGTCCCAATCCCGGGAATGGGGAGACCCAGTACTTC. It codes for CASSPNPGNGETQYF.

This chain links TRBV20-1 with TRBJ2-3; 9 bases map to TRBD2. The CDR3 sequence is 15 residues long. V shed 6 bases and J 4 bases; nucleotides not matched to a gene: 11. The germline V gene encodes CDR1 DFQATT and CDR2 SNEGSKA (reference sequence). The CDR3 coding sequence is TGCAGTGCCAGACGGCTAGCGGGGTCCGCAGATACGCAGTATTTT. This sequence encodes CSARRLAGSADTQYF.

This chain joins TRBV19 and TRBJ1-2; no clear D. Germline V CDR1 and CDR2: LNHDA, SQIVND (reference sequence). With 7 bases removed from V and 0 bases from J, the gap between germline ends came to 15 bases. The CDR3 loop spans 15 amino acids. Here the CDR3 DNA reads TGTGCCAGTACCGCGGACCTAAATCCTAACTATGGCTACACCTTC. This gives the protein CASTADLNPNYGYTF.

The rearrangement joins TRBV11-2 to TRBJ2-3, with 8 positions matching TRBD1. V shed 5 bases, J shed 3 bases, and the junction held 7 bases outside the gene matches. Germline V lookup: CDR1 SGHAT, CDR2 FQNNGV. CDR3 length: 15 residues. The CDR3 region has the DNA TGTGCCAGCAGCCCTCACAGGGGGAGGACAGATACGCAGTATTTT. Translation gives CASSPHRGRTDTQYF.

This clonotype was detected only a few times. The chain combines TRBV4-1 with TRBJ2-7; D call uncertain. V lost 1 base and J 0 bases, leaving 10 bases between the germline ends. Germline CDR1 reads MGHRA; CDR2 reads YSYEKL. This CDR3 is built from 15 residues. CDR3 in amino acids: CASSQGSRSSYEQYF. The CDR3 DNA reads TGCGCCAGCAGCCAAGGTTCTAGGAGCTCCTACGAGCAGTACTTC.